The source of this T cell receptor (beta chain) is a study of T cell responses to AZD1222 COVID-19 vaccine. TCRdb keeps only in-frame clones here, not all; method: immunoSEQ multiplex PCR. The sample shows 100,000 to 150,000 clones, over 80% of them seen only once. Germline V CDR1 and CDR2: SEHNR, FQNEAQ (reference sequence). V was clipped by 3 bases and J by 1 base; unmatched bases: 6. This CDR3 has 17 amino acids. The receptor's source is an adult in good health. V usage is TRBV7-9 and J usage is TRBJ2-2, with 9 bases fitting TRBD2. Material: peripheral blood, obtained on day 0 of AZD1222 vaccination. The CDR3 DNA follows: TGTGCCAGCAGCTTGGTCGCGGGGGGGCTGAACACCGGGGAGCTGTTTTTT. As protein: CASSLVAGGLNTGELFF.